This TCR beta chain was profiled in a study of shared clonotypes between healthy human individuals. Only in-frame clones appear in the TCRdb table, and some are missing; sequencing was by immunoSEQ multiplex PCR. The repertoire has around 340,000 clones, about 70% of them found once; the top ten carry more than 9%. General observations from the study: In general, naive subsets displayed greater estimated richness than memory subsets did.

This clone has only one observation. No antigen is known for it. The receptor's source is a young man in good health. Sequencing was performed on memory CD4+ T cells sorted from blood. Subset defined: CD45RA-negative fraction.

Here the CDR3 reads CASSIEKRTFYNEQFF. CDR3 coding DNA: TGTGCCAGTAGTATAGAAAAGCGGACCTTCTACAATGAGCAGTTCTTC. The chain employs TRBV19 and TRBJ2-1, with a weak D call TRBD2 (5 bases). CDR3 size: 16 residues. Germline-derived CDR1 and CDR2 are LNHDA and SQIVND (reference sequence). V lost 0 bases and J lost 3, with 12 bases in between. The full variable domain, in which reference TRBV19 and TRBJ2-1 provide the parts outside the CDR3, is DGGITQSPKYLFRKEGQNVTLSCEQNLNHDAMYWYRQDPGQGLRLIYYSQIVNDFQKGDIAEGYSVSREKKESFPLTVTSAQKNPTAFYLCASSIEKRTFYNEQFFGPGTRLTVL.